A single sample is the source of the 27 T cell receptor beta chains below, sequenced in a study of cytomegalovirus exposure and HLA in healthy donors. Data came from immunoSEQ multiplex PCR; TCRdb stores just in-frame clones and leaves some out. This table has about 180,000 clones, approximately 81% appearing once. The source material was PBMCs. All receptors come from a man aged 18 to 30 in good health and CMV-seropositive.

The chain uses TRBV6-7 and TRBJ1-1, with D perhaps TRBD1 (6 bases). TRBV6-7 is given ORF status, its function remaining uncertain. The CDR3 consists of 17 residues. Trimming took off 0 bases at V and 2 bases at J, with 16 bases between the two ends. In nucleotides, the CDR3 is TGTGCCAGCAGTTACTCAGGACAGAGGTTGCCAAACACTGAAGCTTTCTTT. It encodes CASSYSGQRLPNTEAFF.

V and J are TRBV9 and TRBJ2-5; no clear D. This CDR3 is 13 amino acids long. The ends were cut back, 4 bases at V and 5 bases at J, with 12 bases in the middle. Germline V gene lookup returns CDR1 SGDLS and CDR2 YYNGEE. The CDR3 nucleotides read TGTGCCAGCAGCTCCTCCCGACTGGAGACCCAGTACTTC. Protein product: CASSSSRLETQYF.

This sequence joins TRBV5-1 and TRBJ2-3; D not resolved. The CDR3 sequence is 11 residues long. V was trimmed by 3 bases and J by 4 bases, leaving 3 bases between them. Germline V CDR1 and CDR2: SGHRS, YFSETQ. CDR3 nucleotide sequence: TGCGCCAGCAGCTCTGCAGATACGCAGTATTTT. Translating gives CASSSADTQYF.

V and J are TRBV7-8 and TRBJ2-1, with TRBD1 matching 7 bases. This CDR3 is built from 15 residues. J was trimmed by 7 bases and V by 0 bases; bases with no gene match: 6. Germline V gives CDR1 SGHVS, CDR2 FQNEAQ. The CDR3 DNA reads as TGTGCCAGCAGCTTAGCTAACGACAGGGCAAATGAGCAGTTCTTC. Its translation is CASSLANDRANEQFF.

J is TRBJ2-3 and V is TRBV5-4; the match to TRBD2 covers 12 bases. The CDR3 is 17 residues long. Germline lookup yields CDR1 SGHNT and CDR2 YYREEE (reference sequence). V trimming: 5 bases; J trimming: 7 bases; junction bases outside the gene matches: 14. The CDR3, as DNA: TGTGCCAGCAGTTCCGGGACTAGCGGGCCGGTGGTGAATACGCAGTATTTT. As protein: CASSSGTSGPVVNTQYF. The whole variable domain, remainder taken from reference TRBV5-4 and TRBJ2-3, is ETGVTQSPTHLIKTRGQQVTLRCSSQSGHNTVSWYQQALGQGPQFIFQYYREEENGRGNFPPRFSGLQFPNYSSELNVNALELDDSALYLCASSSGTSGPVVNTQYFGPGTRLTVL.

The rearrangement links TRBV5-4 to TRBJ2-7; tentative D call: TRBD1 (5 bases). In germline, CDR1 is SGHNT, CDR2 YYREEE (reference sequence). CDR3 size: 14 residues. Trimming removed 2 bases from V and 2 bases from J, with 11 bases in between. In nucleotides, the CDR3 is TGTGCCAGCAGCTTCGAAGGGGCGACCTACGAGCAGTACTTC. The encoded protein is CASSFEGATYEQYF.

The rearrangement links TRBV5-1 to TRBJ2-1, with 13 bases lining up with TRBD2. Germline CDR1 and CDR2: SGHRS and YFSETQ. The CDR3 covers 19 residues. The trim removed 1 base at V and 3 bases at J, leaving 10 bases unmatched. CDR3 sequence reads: CASSLFTSGGARGYNEQFF. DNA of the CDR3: TGCGCCAGCAGCTTGTTCACTAGCGGGGGGGCGAGGGGCTACAATGAGCAGTTCTTC. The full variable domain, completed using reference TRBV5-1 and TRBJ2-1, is KAGVTQTPRYLIKTRGQQVTLSCSPISGHRSVSWYQQTPGQGLQFLFEYFSETQRNKGNFPGRFSGRQFSNSRSEMNVSTLELGDSALYLCASSLFTSGGARGYNEQFFGPGTRLTVL.

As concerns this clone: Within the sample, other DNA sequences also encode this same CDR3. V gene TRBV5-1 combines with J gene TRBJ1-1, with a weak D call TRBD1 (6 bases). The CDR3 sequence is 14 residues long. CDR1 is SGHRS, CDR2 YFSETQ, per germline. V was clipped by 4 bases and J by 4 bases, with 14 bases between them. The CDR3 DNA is TGCGCCAGCAGCCCTTCAGGGGATGGCACTGAAGCTTTCTTT. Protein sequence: CASSPSGDGTEAFF.

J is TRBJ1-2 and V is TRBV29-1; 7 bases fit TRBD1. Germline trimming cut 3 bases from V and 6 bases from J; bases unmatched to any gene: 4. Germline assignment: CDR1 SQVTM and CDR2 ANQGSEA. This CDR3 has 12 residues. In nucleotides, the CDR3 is TGCAGCGTTGAGGCCCAGGGGGATGGCTACACCTTC. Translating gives CSVEAQGDGYTF.

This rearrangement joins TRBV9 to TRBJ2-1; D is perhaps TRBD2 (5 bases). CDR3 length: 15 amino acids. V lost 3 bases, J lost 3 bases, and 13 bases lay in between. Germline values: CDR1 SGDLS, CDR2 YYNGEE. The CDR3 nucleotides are TGTGCCAGCAGCGGGCCCGAGGGAGTCTACAATGAGCAGTTCTTC. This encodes CASSGPEGVYNEQFF.

CDR3 amino acids: CASSVGLAGGVNEQFF. CDR3 coding DNA: TGTGCCAGCAGCGTAGGGCTAGCGGGGGGTGTGAATGAGCAGTTCTTC. The chain couples TRBV9 to TRBJ2-1, with 11 bases matching TRBD2. Germline assignment: CDR1 SGDLS and CDR2 YYNGEE. The CDR3 has 16 amino acids. With 0 bases clipped from V and 7 bases from J, the junction kept 6 bases outside the gene matches.

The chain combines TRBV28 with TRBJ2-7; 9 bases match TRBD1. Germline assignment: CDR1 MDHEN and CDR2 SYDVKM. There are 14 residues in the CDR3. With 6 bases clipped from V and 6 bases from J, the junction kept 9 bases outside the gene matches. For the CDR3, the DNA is TGTGCCAGCAGCCCGGGACAGGGCTTGACCGAGCAGTACTTC. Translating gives CASSPGQGLTEQYF.

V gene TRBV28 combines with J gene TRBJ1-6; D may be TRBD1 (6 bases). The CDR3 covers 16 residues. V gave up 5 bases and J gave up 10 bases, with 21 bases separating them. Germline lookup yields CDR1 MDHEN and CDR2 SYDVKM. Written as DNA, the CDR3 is TGTGCCAGCAGTGGACCGCAACTCAGGGGCGGATCACCCCTCCACTTT. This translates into CASSGPQLRGGSPLHF.

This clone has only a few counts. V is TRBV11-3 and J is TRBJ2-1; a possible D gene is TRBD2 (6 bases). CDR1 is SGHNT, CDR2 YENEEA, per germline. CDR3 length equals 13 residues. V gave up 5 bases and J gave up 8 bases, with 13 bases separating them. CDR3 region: CASSLYGGDEQFF. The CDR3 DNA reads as TGTGCCAGCAGCCTTTACGGGGGAGATGAGCAGTTCTTC.

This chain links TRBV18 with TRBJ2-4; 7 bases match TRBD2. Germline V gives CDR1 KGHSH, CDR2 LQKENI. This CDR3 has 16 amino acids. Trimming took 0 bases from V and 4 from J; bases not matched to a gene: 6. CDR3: CASSPPNSGLKNIQYF. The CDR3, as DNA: TGTGCCAGCTCACCACCCAATAGCGGGCTGAAAAACATTCAGTACTTC.

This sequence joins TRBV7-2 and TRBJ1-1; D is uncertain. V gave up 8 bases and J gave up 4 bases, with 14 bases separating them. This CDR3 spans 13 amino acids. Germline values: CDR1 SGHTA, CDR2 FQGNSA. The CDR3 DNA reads TGTGCCAGCCATAATTGGGGAGGCACTGAAGCTTTCTTT. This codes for CASHNWGGTEAFF. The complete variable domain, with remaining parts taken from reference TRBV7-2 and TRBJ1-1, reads GAGVSQSPSNKVTEKGKDVELRCDPISGHTALYWYRQSLGQGLEFLIYFQGNSAPDKSGLPSDRFSAERTGGSVSTLTIQRTQQEDSAVYLCASHNWGGTEAFFGQGTRLTVV.

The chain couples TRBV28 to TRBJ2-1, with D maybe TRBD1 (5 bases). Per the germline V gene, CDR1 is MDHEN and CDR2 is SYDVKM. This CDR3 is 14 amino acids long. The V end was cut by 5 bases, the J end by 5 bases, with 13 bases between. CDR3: CASSAPGLNNEQFF. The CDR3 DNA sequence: TGTGCCAGCAGTGCTCCAGGGCTTAACAATGAGCAGTTCTTC. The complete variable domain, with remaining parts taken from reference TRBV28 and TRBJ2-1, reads DVKVTQSSRYLVKRTGEKVFLECVQDMDHENMFWYRQDPGLGLRLIYFSYDVKMKEKGDIPEGYSVSREKKERFSLILESASTNQTSMYLCASSAPGLNNEQFFGPGTRLTVL.

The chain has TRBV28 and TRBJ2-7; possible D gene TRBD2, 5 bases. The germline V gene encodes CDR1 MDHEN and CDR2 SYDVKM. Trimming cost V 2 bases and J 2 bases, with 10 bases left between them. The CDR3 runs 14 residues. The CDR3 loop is CASSLGQTTYEQYF. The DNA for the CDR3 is TGTGCCAGCAGTTTAGGGCAGACTACCTACGAGCAGTACTTC.

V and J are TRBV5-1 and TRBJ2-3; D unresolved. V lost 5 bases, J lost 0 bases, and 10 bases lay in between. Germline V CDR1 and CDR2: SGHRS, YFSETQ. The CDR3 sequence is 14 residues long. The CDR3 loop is CASSRGASTDTQYF. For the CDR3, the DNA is TGCGCCAGCAGTCGCGGAGCGAGCACAGATACGCAGTATTTT. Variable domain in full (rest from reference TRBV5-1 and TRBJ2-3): KAGVTQTPRYLIKTRGQQVTLSCSPISGHRSVSWYQQTPGQGLQFLFEYFSETQRNKGNFPGRFSGRQFSNSRSEMNVSTLELGDSALYLCASSRGASTDTQYFGPGTRLTVL.

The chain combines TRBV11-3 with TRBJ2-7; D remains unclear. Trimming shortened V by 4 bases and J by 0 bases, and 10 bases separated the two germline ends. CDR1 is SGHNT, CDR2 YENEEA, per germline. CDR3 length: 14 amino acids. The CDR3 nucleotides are TGTGCCAGCAGCTCCGGAGCCTACTCCTACGAGCAGTACTTC. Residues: CASSSGAYSYEQYF.

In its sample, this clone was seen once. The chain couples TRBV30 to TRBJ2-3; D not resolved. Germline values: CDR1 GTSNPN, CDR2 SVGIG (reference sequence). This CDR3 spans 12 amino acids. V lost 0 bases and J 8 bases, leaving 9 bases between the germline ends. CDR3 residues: CAWSVLGVTQYF. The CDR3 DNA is TGTGCCTGGAGTGTCTTAGGAGTTACGCAGTATTTT.

This CDR3 is CSVEGTGYNEQFF. CDR3 nucleotide sequence: TGCAGCGTTGAGGGGACAGGGTACAATGAGCAGTTCTTC. The V and J genes are TRBV29-1 and TRBJ2-1; 9 bases agree with TRBD1. V shed 3 bases, J shed 4 bases, and the junction held 1 base outside the gene matches. The germline CDR1 and CDR2 sequences are SQVTM and ANQGSEA. CDR3 size: 13 residues.

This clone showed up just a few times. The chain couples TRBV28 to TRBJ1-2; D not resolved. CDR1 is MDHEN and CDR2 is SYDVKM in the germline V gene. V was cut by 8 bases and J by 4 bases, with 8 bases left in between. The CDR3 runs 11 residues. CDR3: CASVSGYGYTF. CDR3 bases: TGTGCCAGCGTATCCGGCTATGGCTACACCTTC.

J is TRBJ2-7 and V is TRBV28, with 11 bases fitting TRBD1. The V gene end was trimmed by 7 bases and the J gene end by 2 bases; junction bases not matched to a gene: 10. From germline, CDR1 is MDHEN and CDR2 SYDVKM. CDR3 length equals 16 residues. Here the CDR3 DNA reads TGTGCCAGCACTGAAGAAGGGACAGGGGGTACCTACGAGCAGTACTTC. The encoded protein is CASTEEGTGGTYEQYF.

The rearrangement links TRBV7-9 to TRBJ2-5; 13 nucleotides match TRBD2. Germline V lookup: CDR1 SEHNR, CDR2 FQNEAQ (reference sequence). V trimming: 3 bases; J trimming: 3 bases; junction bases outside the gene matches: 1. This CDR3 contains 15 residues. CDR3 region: CASSFGTSGEETQYF. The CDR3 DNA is TGTGCCAGCAGCTTCGGGACTAGCGGGGAAGAGACCCAGTACTTC.

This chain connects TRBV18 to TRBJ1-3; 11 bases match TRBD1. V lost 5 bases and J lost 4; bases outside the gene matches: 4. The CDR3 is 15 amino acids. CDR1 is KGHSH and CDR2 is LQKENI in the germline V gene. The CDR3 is CASSGQGASGNTIYF. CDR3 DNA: TGTGCCAGCTCAGGACAGGGGGCATCGGGAAACACCATATATTTT.

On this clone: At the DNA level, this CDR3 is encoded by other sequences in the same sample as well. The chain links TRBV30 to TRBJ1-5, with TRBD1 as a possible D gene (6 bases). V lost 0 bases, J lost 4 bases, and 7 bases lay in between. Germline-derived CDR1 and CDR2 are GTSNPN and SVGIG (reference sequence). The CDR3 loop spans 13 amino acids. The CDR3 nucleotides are TGTGCCTGGAGTGTAACAGGGAATCAGCCCCAGCATTTT. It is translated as CAWSVTGNQPQHF.